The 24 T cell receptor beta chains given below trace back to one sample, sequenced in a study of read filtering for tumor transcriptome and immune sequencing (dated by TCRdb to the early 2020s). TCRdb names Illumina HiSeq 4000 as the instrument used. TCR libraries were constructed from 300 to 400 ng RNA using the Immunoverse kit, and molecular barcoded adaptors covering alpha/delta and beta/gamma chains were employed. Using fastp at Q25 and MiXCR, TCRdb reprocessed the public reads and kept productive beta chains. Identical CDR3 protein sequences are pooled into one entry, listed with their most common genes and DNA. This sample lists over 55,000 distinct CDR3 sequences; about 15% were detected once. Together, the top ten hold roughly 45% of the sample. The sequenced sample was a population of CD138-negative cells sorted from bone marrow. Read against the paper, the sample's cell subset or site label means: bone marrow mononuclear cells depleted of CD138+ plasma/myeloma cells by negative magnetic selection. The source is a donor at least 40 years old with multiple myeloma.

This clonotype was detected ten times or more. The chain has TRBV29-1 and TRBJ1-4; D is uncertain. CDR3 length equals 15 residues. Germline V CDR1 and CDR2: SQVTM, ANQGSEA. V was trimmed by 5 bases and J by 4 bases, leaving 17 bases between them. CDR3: CSVRQSGNLNEKLFF. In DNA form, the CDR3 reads TGCAGCGTTCGCCAATCTGGGAACCTTAATGAAAAACTGTTTTTT.

The CDR3 loop is CASSLGGTGDQPQHF. CDR3 nucleotide sequence: TGCGCCAGCAGCTTGGGGGGGACAGGAGATCAGCCCCAGCATTTT. The gene calls are TRBV5-1 and TRBJ1-5; 8 bases are a match to TRBD1. This CDR3 is 15 amino acids long. J lost 5 bases, V lost 0 bases, and 4 bases had no gene match. Germline CDR1 SGHRS, CDR2 YFSETQ.

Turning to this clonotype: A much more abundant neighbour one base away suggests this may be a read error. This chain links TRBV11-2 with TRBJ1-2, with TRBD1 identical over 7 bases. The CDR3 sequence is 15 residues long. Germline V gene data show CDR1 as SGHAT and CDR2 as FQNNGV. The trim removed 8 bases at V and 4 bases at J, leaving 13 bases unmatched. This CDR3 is CASGPEVTGVYGYTF. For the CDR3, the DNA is TGTGCCAGCGGCCCAGAAGTCACAGGGGTCTATGGCTACACCTTC.

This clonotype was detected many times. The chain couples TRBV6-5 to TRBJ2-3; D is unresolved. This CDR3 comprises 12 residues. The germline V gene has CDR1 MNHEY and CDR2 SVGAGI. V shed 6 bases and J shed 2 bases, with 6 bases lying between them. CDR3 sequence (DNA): TGTGCCAGCAGAACTGTCACAGATACGCAGTATTTT. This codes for CASRTVTDTQYF.

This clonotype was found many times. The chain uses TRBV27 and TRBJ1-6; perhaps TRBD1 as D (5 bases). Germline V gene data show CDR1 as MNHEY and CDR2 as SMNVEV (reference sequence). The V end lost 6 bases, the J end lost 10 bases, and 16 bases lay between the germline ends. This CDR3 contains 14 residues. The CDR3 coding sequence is TGTGCCAGCAGCAGGGATGAACCTAACTCACCCCTCCACTTT. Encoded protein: CASSRDEPNSPLHF.

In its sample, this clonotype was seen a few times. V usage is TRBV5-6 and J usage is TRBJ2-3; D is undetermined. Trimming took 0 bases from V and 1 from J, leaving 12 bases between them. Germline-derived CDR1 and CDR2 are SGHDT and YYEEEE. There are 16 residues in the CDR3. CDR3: CASSLVGRSGTDTQYF. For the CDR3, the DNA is TGTGCCAGCAGCTTGGTTGGGCGGTCGGGCACAGATACGCAGTATTTT.

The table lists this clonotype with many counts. CDR3 amino acids: CASSPRQSMGTEAFF. For the CDR3, the DNA is TGTGCCAGCAGCCCCCGACAGTCAATGGGCACTGAAGCTTTCTTT. The chain is built from TRBV7-9 and TRBJ1-1; possible D gene TRBD1, 5 bases. Germline V gene lookup returns CDR1 SEHNR and CDR2 FQNEAQ (reference sequence). V lost 5 bases, J lost 4 bases, and 17 bases lay in between. This CDR3 is built from 15 residues. The full variable domain, its missing parts supplied by reference TRBV7-9 and TRBJ1-1, is DTGVSQNPRHKITKRGQNVTFRCDPISEHNRLYWYRQTLGQGPEFLTYFQNEAQLEKSRLLSDRFSAERPKGSFSTLEIQRTEQGDSAMYLCASSPRQSMGTEAFFGQGTRLTVV.

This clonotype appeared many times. The CDR3 DNA follows: TGTGCCAGCACCGGTCAGACAGGGACGAATGAGCAGTTCTTC. It encodes CASTGQTGTNEQFF. J is TRBJ2-1 and V is TRBV25-1, with 7 bases that match TRBD1. J was trimmed by 7 bases and V by 7 bases; bases with no gene match: 10. This CDR3 has 14 amino acids. Looked up from germline, CDR1 is MGHDK and CDR2 is SYGVNS.

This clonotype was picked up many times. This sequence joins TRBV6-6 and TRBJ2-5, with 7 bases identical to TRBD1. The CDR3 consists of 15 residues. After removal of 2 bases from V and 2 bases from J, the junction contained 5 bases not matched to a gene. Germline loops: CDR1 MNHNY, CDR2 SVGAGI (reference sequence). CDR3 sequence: CASSYLGQPQETQYF. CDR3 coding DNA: TGTGCCAGCAGTTACCTGGGACAGCCTCAAGAGACCCAGTACTTC.

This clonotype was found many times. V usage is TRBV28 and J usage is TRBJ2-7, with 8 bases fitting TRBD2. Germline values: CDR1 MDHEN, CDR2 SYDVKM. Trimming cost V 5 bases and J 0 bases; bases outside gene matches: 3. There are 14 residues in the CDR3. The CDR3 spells CASSQRGSSYEQYF. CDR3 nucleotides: TGTGCCAGCAGTCAGCGGGGGAGCTCCTACGAGCAGTACTTC.

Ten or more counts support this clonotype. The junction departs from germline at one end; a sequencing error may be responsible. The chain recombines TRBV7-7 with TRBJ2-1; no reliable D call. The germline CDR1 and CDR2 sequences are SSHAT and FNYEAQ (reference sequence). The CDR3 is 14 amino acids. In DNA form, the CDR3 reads TGTGCTAGCAGCCGGTTGACCCCTTCGGATGAGCAGTTCTTC. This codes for CASSRLTPSDEQFF.

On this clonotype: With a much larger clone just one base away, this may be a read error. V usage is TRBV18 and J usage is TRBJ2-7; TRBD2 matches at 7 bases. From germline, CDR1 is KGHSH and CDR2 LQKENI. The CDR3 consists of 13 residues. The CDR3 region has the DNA TGTGCCGGCTCAACGGGGGGATTCTACGAGCAGTACTTC. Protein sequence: CAGSTGGFYEQYF.

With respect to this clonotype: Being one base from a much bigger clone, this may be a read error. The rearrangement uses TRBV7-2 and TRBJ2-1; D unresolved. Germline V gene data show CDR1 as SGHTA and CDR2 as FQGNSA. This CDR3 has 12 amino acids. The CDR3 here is CASGLERTEQFF. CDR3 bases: TGTGCCAGCGGCTTAGAACGTACTGAGCAGTTCTTC. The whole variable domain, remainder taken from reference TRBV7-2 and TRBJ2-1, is GAGVSQSPSNKVTEKGKDVELRCDPISGHTALYWYRQSLGQGLEFLIYFQGNSAPDKSGLPSDRFSAERTGGSVSTLTIQRTQQEDSAVYLCASGLERTEQFFGPGTRLTVL.

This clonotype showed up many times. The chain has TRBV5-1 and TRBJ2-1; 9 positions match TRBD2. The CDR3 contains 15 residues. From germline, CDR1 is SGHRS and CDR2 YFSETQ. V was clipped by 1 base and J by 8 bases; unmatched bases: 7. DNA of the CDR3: TGCGCCAGCAGCTTGTTAGCGGGAGATAGAGATGAGCAGTTCTTC. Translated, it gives CASSLLAGDRDEQFF.

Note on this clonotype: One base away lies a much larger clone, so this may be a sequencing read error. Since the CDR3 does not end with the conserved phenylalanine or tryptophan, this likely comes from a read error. The CDR3 sequence: CASSGEPNTGELFL. DNA for the CDR3: TGTGCCAGCAGCGGAGAGCCGAACACCGGGGAGCTGTTTCTT. V and J are TRBV9 and TRBJ2-2; D is undetermined. With 3 bases removed from V and 0 bases from J, the gap between germline ends came to 6 bases. Germline CDR1 reads SGDLS; CDR2 reads YYNGEE. This CDR3 has 14 amino acids.

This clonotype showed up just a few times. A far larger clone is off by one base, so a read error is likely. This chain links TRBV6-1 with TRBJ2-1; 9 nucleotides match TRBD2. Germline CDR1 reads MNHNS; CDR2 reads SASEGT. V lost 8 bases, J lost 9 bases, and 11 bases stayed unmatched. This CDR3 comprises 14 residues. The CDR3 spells CASVPSGNRGEQFF. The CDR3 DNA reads TGTGCCAGCGTCCCTAGCGGGAACAGGGGTGAGCAGTTCTTC.

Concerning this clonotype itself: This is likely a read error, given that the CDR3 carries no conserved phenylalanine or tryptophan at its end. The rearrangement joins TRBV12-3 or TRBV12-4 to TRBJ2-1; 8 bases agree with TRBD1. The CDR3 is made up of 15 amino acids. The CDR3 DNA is TGTGCCAGCAGCCTCAGGGGGCTCGCTAACAATGGGCAGTTCCTC. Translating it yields CASSLRGLANNGQFL.

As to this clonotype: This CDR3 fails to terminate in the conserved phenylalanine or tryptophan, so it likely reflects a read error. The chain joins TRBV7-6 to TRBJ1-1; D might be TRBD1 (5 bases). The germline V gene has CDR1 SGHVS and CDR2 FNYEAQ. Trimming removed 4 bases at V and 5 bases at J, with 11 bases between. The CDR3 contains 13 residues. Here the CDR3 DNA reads TGTGCCAGCAGCTCGAAACCAGGGACTGAAGCTTTCTCT. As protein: CASSSKPGTEAFS.

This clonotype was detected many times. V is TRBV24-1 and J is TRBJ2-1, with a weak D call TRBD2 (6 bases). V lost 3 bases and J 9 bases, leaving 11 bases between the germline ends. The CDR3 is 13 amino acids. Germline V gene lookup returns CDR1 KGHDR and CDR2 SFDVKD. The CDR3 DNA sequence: TGTGCCACCAGTGATGACGGGCGGGGTGAGCAGTTCTTC. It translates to CATSDDGRGEQFF.

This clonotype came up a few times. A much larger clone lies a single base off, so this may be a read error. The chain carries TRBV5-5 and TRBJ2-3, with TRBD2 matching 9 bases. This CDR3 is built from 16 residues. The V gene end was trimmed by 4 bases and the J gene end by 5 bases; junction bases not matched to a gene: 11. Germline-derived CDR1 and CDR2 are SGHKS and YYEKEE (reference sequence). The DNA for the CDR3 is TGTGCCAGCAGCATTGGGTTTGGCGGGAGGGGAGATACGCAGTATTTT. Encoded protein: CASSIGFGGRGDTQYF.

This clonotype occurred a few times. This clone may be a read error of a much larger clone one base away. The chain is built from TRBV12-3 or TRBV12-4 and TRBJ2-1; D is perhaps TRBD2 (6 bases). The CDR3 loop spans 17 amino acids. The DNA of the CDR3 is TGTGCCAGCAGTTACGGAGCGTCGGGAGCGCCCTACAATGTGCAGTTCTTC. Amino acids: CASSYGASGAPYNVQFF.

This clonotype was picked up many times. CDR3 in DNA: TGTGCCAGCACTCAGAGTCAGGGGGCAATGGGAATGAACACTGAAGCTTTCTTT. This gives the protein CASTQSQGAMGMNTEAFF. V and J are TRBV12-3 or TRBV12-4 and TRBJ1-1, with 8 bases that match TRBD1. The CDR3 is 18 residues long. V lost 7 bases and J lost 0; bases outside the gene matches: 16.

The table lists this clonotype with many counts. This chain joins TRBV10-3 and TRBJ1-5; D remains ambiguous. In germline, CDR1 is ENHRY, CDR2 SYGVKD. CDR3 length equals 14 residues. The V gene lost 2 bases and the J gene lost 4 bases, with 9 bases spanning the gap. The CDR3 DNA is TGTGCCATCAGTGAGGGATCACGGAATCAGCCCCAGCATTTT. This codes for CAISEGSRNQPQHF.

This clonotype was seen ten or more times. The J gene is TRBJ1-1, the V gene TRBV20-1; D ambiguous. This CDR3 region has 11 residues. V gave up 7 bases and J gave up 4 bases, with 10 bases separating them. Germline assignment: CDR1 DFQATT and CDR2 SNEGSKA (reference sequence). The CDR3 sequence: CSVRGRTEAFF. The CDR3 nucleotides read TGCAGTGTCAGAGGGCGCACTGAAGCTTTCTTT.